The sequence of this T cell receptor (beta chain) was determined in a study of blood T cell repertoires in COVID-19. Whole-study context: Both acute and convalescent COVID-19 samples were obtained from the United States, Italy and Spain.

Authors' data handling: By means of reference gene primer amplification, nucleated cell counts were estimated. This table comes from immunoSEQ multiplex PCR, and its TCRdb copy is limited to in-frame clones, with some not included. Clone size and the V and J calls come from that table; the DNA yielded D and trimming. Of some 150,000 clones listed, over 60% are singletons. With V trimmed by 6 bases and J by 1 base, 4 bases remained unmatched. This CDR3 contains 15 residues. Germline V CDR1 and CDR2: MNHEY, SVGAGI. The chain carries TRBV6-5 and TRBJ2-3; TRBD1 matches at 10 bases. The sample was peripheral blood. The TCR comes from a woman in her 50s with active or convalescent COVID-19. CDR3 residues: CASSLGTGGTDTQYF. In DNA form, the CDR3 reads TGTGCCAGCAGCCTCGGGACAGGGGGCACAGATACGCAGTATTTT.